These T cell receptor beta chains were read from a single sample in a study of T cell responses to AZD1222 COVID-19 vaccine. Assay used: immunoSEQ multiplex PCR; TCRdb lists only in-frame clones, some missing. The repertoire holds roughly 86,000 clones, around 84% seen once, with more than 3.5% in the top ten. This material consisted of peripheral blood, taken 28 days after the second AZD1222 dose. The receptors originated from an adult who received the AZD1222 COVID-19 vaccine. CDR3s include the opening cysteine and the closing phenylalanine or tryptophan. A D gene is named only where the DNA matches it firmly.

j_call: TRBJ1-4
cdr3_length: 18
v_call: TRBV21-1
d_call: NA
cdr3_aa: CASSKAGQNCDTNEKLFF

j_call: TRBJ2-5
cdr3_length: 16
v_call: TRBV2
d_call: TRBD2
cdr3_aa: CASSPVAGLTQETQYF

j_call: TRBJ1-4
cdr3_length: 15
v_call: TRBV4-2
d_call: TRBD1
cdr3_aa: CASRPTGGKGEKLFF

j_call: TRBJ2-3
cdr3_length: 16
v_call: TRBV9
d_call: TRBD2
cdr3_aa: CASSVDDSGGADTQYF

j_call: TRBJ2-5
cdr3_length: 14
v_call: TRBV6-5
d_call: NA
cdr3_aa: CASSSGARRETQYF

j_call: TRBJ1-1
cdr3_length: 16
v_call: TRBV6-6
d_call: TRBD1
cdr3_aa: CASSARDRVEETEAFF

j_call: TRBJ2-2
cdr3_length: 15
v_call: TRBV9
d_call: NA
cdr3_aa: CASSERRAGTGELFF

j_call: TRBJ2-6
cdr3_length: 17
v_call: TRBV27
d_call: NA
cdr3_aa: CASSLDYRSSGANVLTF

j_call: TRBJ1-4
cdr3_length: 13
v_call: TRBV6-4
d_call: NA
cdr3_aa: CASSVEGGEKLFF

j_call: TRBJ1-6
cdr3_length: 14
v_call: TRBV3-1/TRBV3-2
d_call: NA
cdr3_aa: CASSPGTVNSPLHF